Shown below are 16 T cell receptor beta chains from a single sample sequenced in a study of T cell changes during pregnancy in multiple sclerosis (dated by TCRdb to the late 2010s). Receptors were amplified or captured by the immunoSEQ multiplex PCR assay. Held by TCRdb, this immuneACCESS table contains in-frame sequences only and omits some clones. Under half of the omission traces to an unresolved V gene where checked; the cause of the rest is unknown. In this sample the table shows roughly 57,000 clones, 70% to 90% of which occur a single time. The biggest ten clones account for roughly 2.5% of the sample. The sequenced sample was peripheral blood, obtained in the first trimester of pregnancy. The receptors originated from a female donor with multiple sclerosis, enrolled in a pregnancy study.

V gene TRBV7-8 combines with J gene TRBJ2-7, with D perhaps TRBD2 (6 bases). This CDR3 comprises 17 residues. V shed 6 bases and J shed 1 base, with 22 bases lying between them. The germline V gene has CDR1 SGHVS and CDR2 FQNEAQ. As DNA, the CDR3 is TGTGCCAGCAGTCGATCCTTTAGCGGTCCGAGATCCTACGAGCAGTACTTC. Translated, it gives CASSRSFSGPRSYEQYF.

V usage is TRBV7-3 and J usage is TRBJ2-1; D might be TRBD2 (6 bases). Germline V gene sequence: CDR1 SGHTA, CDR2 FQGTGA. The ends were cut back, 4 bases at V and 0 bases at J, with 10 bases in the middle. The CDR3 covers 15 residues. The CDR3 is CASSSPGLSYNEQFF. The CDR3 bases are TGTGCCAGCAGCTCACCGGGACTCTCCTACAATGAGCAGTTCTTC.

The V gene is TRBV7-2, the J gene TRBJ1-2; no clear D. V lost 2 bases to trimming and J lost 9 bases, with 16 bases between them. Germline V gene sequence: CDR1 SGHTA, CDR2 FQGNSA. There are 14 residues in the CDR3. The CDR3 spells CASSLQSRGESYTF. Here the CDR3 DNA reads TGTGCCAGCAGCTTACAATCACGAGGAGAGAGCTACACCTTC.

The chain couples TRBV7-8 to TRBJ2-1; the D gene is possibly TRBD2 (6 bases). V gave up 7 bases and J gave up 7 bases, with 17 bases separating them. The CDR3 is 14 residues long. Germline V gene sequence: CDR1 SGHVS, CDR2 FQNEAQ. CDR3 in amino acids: CASTDGGIVNEQFF. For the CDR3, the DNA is TGTGCCAGCACCGACGGCGGGATCGTGAATGAGCAGTTCTTC.

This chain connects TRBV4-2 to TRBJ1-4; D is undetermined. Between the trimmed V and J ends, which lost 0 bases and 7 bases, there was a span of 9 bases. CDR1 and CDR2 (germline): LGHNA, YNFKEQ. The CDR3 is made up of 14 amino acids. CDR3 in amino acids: CASSQDRKREKLFF. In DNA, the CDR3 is TGTGCCAGCAGCCAAGACCGGAAGCGTGAAAAACTGTTTTTT.

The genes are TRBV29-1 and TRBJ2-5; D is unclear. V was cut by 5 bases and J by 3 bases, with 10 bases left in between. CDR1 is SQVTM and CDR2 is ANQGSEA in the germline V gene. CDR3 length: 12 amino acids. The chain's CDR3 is CSVQRQEETQYF. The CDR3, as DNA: TGCAGCGTTCAGAGGCAAGAAGAGACCCAGTACTTC.

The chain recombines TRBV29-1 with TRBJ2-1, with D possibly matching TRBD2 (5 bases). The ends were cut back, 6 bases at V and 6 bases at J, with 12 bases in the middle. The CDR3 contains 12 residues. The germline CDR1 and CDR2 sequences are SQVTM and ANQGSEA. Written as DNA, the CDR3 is TGCAGCGTCGCGGGCGGCCTCAATGAGCAGTTCTTC. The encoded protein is CSVAGGLNEQFF.

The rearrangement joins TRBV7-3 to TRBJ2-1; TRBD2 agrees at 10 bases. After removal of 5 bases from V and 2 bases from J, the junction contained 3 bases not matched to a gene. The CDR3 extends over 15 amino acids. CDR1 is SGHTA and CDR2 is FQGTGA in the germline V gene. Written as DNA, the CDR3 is TGTGCCAGCAGCCCCACTAGCGGGGCCTACAATGAGCAGTTCTTC. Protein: CASSPTSGAYNEQFF.

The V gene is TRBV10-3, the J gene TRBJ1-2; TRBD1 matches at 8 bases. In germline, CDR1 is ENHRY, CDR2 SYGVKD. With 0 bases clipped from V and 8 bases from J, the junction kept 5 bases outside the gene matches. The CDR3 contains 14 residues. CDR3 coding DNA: TGTGCCATCAGTGAGTCGGACAGGGAGGTCGGCTACACCTTC. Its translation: CAISESDREVGYTF.

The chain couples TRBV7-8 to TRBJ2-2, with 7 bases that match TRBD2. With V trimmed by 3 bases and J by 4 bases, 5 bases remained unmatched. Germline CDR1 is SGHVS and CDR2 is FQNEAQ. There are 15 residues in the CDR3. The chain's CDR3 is CASSFGGVGTGELFF. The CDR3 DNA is TGTGCCAGCAGCTTTGGGGGGGTGGGCACCGGGGAGCTGTTTTTT.

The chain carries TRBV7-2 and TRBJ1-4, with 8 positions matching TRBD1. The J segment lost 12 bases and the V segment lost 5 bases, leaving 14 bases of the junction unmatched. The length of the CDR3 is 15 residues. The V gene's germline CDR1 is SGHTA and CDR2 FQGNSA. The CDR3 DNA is TGTGCCAGCAGCCAGAGGACAGGGCGCGATTCCGAACTGTTTTTT. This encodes CASSQRTGRDSELFF.

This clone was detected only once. The CDR3 is CASSLQGAVMNTEAFF. The CDR3 region has the DNA TGTGCCAGCAGCTTACAGGGAGCAGTAATGAACACTGAAGCTTTCTTT. The chain couples TRBV5-4 to TRBJ1-1, with D perhaps TRBD1 (6 bases). This CDR3 contains 16 residues. Per the germline V gene, CDR1 is SGHNT and CDR2 is YYREEE (reference sequence). V lost 2 bases, J lost 0 bases, and 14 bases lay in between. The whole variable domain, remainder taken from reference TRBV5-4 and TRBJ1-1, is ETGVTQSPTHLIKTRGQQVTLRCSSQSGHNTVSWYQQALGQGPQFIFQYYREEENGRGNFPPRFSGLQFPNYSSELNVNALELDDSALYLCASSLQGAVMNTEAFFGQGTRLTVV.

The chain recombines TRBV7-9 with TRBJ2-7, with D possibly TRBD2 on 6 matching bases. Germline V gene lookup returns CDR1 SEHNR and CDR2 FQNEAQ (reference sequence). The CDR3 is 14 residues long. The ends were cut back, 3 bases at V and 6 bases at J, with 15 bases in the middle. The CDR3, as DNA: TGTGCCAGCAGCTTGCTGAACAAGGAGGGCGAGCAGTACTTC. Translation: CASSLLNKEGEQYF.

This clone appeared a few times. CDR3 residues: CARQAPEDRSNYGYTF. CDR3 bases: TGTGCCAGACAAGCCCCGGAGGACAGATCTAACTATGGCTACACCTTC. This chain connects TRBV5-3 to TRBJ1-2, with D perhaps TRBD1 (6 bases). TRBV5-3 is an ORF, and what it does is uncertain. This CDR3 is 16 amino acids long. V gave up 7 bases and J gave up 0 bases, with 19 bases separating them.

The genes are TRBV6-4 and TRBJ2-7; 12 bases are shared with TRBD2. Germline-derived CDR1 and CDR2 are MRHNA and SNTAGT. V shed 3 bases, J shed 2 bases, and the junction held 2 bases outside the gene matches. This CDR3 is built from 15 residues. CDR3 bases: TGTGCCAGCAGTGAGGCTAGCGGGGGGGCCTACGAGCAGTACTTC. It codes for CASSEASGGAYEQYF.

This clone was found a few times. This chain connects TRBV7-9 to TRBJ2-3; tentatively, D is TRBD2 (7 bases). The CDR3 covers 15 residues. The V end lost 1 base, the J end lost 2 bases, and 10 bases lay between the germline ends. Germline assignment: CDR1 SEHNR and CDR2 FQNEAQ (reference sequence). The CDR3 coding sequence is TGTGCCAGCAGCTTAGGGGGGGGGCACACAGATACGCAGTATTTT. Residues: CASSLGGGHTDTQYF. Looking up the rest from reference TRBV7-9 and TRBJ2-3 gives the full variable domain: DTGVSQNPRHKITKRGQNVTFRCDPISEHNRLYWYRQTLGQGPEFLTYFQNEAQLEKSRLLSDRFSAERPKGSFSTLEIQRTEQGDSAMYLCASSLGGGHTDTQYFGPGTRLTVL.